This TCR beta chain was obtained from a study of blood T cells in healthy people across ages. Study background: Template switching captured about one barcoded beta molecule per two T cells. Study outcomes and limitations: Significant beta diversity loss was already apparent by age approximately 42, declining roughly linearly.

Through a sample-barcoded 5' primer and a J-beta primer mix, a second PCR was run for about 6 to 12 cycles. Unique molecular identifiers of 12 random nucleotides labeled each cDNA. TCRdb analysed the 5' RACE reads with MiXCR anew, one entry per CDR3 protein. The profile shows around 1,600,000 distinct CDR3 sequences, 35% to 45% of them singletons. Only a few counts were recorded for this clonotype. Antigen: not known. This receptor was obtained from a woman under 30 in good health. Sequencing was carried out using blood.

CDR3 nucleotide sequence: TGTGCCAGCAGCTTTTGGACAAGCGGCTACACCTTC. Its translation is CASSFWTSGYTF. V gene TRBV7-2 combines with J gene TRBJ1-2; a possible D gene is TRBD1 (5 bases). The V end lost 3 bases, the J end lost 8 bases, and 10 bases lay between the germline ends. Germline assignment: CDR1 SGHTA and CDR2 FQGNSA. This CDR3 comprises 12 residues. Variable domain in full (rest from reference TRBV7-2 and TRBJ1-2): GAGVSQSPSNKVTEKGKDVELRCDPISGHTALYWYRQSLGQGLEFLIYFQGNSAPDKSGLPSDRFSAERTGGSVSTLTIQRTQQEDSAVYLCASSFWTSGYTFGSGTRLTVV.